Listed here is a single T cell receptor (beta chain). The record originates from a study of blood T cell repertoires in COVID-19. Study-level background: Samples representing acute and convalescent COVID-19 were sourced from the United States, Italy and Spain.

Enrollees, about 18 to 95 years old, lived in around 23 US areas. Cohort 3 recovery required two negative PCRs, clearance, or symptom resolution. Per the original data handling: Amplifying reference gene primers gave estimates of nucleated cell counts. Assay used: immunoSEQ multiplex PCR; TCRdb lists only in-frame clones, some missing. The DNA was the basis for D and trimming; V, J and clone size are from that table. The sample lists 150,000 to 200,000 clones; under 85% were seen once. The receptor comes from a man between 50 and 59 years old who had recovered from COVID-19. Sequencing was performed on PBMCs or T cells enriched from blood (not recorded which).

For the CDR3, the DNA is TGCGCCAGCAGGCATCGGGGGGGTCAAGAGACCCAGTACTTC. Its protein product is CASRHRGGQETQYF. The chain joins TRBV5-1 to TRBJ2-5; 8 bases align to TRBD2. V lost 5 bases to trimming and J lost 2 bases; unmatched junction nucleotides: 5. Germline V gene lookup returns CDR1 SGHRS and CDR2 YFSETQ. The CDR3 sequence is 14 residues long.